The sequence of this TCR beta chain was determined in a study of tumor-infiltrating lymphocytes in localized non-small cell lung cancer. Repertoires were generated with immunoSEQ multiplex PCR, while TCRdb's copy carries only in-frame clones and drops some. The table lists over 10,000 clones, 78% of them singletons. Findings and caveats of the study: Tumor T-cell fraction from TCR sequencing was not associated with recurrence-free survival (p = 0.61).

Per germline, CDR1 MNHEY and CDR2 SMNVEV (reference sequence). The ends were cut back, 3 bases at V and 7 bases at J, with 12 bases in the middle. The CDR3 totals 13 residues. Note on this clone: The antigen is not known.

This sequence joins TRBV27 and TRBJ2-5; TRBD2 is a possible D gene (6 bases). The sequencing input was lung tumor tissue. The receptor was isolated from a human donor with non-small cell lung cancer. CDR3 nucleotide sequence: TGTGCCAGCAGTTTGGAGGGGTCGGGGACCCAGTACTTC. Amino acid sequence: CASSLEGSGTQYF.